Listed below are T cell receptor beta chains from one sample, sequenced in a study of T cell responses to AZD1222 COVID-19 vaccine. Sequencing used immunoSEQ multiplex PCR; TCRdb keeps in-frame clones, though not all of them. Seen here are some 150,000 clones, 88% observed once, and the top ten hold roughly 2.9%. This sample comprised peripheral blood, obtained on day 0 of AZD1222 vaccination. The source of these receptors is an adult in good health. The CDR3 runs from the conserved cysteine through the conserved F or W. D genes are given only for firm matches. Expanded clones get a size class; other rows say once, few or many, or leave the size out.

V gene	D gene	J gene	clone size	CDR3 DNA	CDR3 protein
TRBV29-1	.	TRBJ1-1	.	TGCAGCGTTGGCCGGGTCTTGAACACTGAAGCTTTCTTT	CSVGRVLNTEAFF
TRBV19	.	TRBJ1-5	.	TGTGCCAGTAGTGATACAGATAATCAGCCCCAGCATTTT	CASSDTDNQPQHF
TRBV19	TRBD1	TRBJ1-2	.	TGTGCCAGTAGTCCAGGGGGGGGCACTAACTATGGCTACACCTTC	CASSPGGGTNYGYTF
TRBV7-9	.	TRBJ2-5	.	TGTGCCAGCAGCTTAGTATCAGAGACCCAGTACTTC	CASSLVSETQYF
TRBV6-6	.	TRBJ1-2	.	TGTGCCAGCAGTTCAAATTGGGGGCGCAACTATGGCTACACCTTC	CASSSNWGRNYGYTF
TRBV18	TRBD1	TRBJ2-7	once	TGTGCCAGCTCACGTCTGAGGACAGGGATGGGTGAGCAGTACTTC	CASSRLRTGMGEQYF
TRBV9	TRBD1	TRBJ1-3	.	TGTGCCAGCAGCGCCAGGACAGGGGGAAACACCATATATTTT	CASSARTGGNTIYF
TRBV6-4	TRBD1	TRBJ1-1	.	TGTGCCAGCAGACCGCCGGGACAGGGGGGCACTGAAGCTTTCTTT	CASRPPGQGGTEAFF
TRBV10-2	.	TRBJ2-2	once	TGCGCCAGCAGTGAGCCTTCGCGGGTGAGCAGGTCCACCGGGGAGCTGTTTTTT	CASSEPSRVSRSTGELFF
TRBV7-9	TRBD2	TRBJ2-1	many	TGTGCCAGCAGCCGTACTAGCGGGGGGATGAATGAGCAGTTCTTC	CASSRTSGGMNEQFF
TRBV14	.	TRBJ2-5	.	TGTGCCAGCAGCCAAGGGGGGGTAGGAACCCAGTACTTC	CASSQGGVGTQYF
TRBV3-1/TRBV3-2	.	TRBJ2-1	.	TGTGCCAGCAGCCATAGTGGCGGGGCTGAGCAGTTCTTC	CASSHSGGAEQFF
TRBV10-3	TRBD1	TRBJ1-6	.	TGTGCCATCAACTCCGAGACAGGGAGTGAGTCACCCCTCCACTTT	CAINSETGSESPLHF
TRBV3-1/TRBV3-2	.	TRBJ2-1	.	TGTGCCAGCAGCCAAGGCCGTCTAGGTTCTGGGGAGCAGTTCTTC	CASSQGRLGSGEQFF
TRBV7-2	.	TRBJ2-7	.	TGTGCCAGCAGCTACCTGGGGGGGGCCTCTTACGAGCAGTACTTC	CASSYLGGASYEQYF
TRBV19	TRBD1	TRBJ1-2	.	TGTGCCAGTACCCACGAAAGGGGGCCCTATGGCTACACCTTC	CASTHERGPYGYTF
TRBV7-9	.	TRBJ1-1	.	TGTGCCAGCAGCTCGGACACTGAAGCTTTCTTT	CASSSDTEAFF
TRBV6-5	TRBD1	TRBJ1-6	.	TGTGCCAGCAGGGCCGGACAGGGGGATAATTCACCCCTCCACTTT	CASRAGQGDNSPLHF
TRBV29-1	TRBD1	TRBJ1-1	.	TGCAGCGTTGGGGGTGACAGGGGTGGCACTGAAGCTTTCTTT	CSVGGDRGGTEAFF
TRBV12-3/TRBV12-4	.	TRBJ1-1	.	TGTGCCAGCAGTTTGGGGGCCCGGACTGAAGCTTTCTTT	CASSLGARTEAFF
TRBV28	TRBD1	TRBJ1-2	.	TGTGCCAGCAGTACCGGGACAGGGGACTATGGCTACACCTTC	CASSTGTGDYGYTF
TRBV7-9	.	TRBJ1-5	.	TGTGCCAGCAGCTTAGACGGAGGGCAGCCCCAGCATTTT	CASSLDGGQPQHF
TRBV5-4	.	TRBJ1-2	.	TGTGCCAGCAGCTTGGTAGCCGATACTAACTATGGCTACACCTTC	CASSLVADTNYGYTF
TRBV2	.	TRBJ2-1	.	TGTGCCAGCAGCGCTGTTGATGAGCAGTTCTTC	CASSAVDEQFF
TRBV21-1	.	TRBJ1-1	.	TGTGCCAGCAGTAAAAAGGTCGGGCCACCTAGGGTAACTGAAGCTTTCTTT	CASSKKVGPPRVTEAFF
TRBV3-1/TRBV3-2	TRBD1	TRBJ2-5	.	TGTGCCAGCAGCCACCTGCCGGGACAGGGATCCGAGACCCAGTACTTC	CASSHLPGQGSETQYF
TRBV29-1	.	TRBJ1-2	.	TGCAGCGCTCTTAACGGGCGGGGCTGGGACTATGGCTACACCTTC	CSALNGRGWDYGYTF
TRBV2	TRBD1	TRBJ1-1	.	TGTGCCAGCGCAGTGTCCAGGACAGGGAACACTGAAGCTTTCTTT	CASAVSRTGNTEAFF
TRBV5-4	.	TRBJ2-5	.	TGTGCCATCCCCGCGGCGACTGCCCATGGGGAGACCCAGTACTTC	CAIPAATAHGETQYF
TRBV3-1/TRBV3-2	TRBD1	TRBJ1-1	once	TGTGCCAGCAGGACCGGGACAGAGAACACTGAAGCTTTCTTT	CASRTGTENTEAFF
TRBV7-2	TRBD2	TRBJ2-4	.	TGTGCCAGCAGCTCCCAACTAGCGAGTTCCGCCAAAAACATTCAGTACTTC	CASSSQLASSAKNIQYF
TRBV7-2	.	TRBJ1-6	.	TGTGCCATCTCCTTTGGGGCAGCCAATTCACCCCTCCACTTT	CAISFGAANSPLHF
TRBV6-5	TRBD1	TRBJ2-1	.	TGTGCCAGCAGTTACTCGGACAGGGATTACAATGAGCAGTTCTTC	CASSYSDRDYNEQFF
TRBV4-3	.	TRBJ1-5	once	TGCGCCAGCAGCCAAGATAGGGCCAGGGAAGGGCTAAATCAGCCCCAGCATTTT	CASSQDRAREGLNQPQHF
TRBV5-5	.	TRBJ2-7	.	TGTGCCAGCAGCGCCGAGCAGTACTTC	CASSAEQYF
TRBV5-5	.	TRBJ1-3	once	TGTGCCAGCAGCCCGGGGGGGACCTCTGGAAACACCATATATTTT	CASSPGGTSGNTIYF
TRBV5-1	.	TRBJ2-2	.	TGCGCCAGCAGCGAAGAGGGGAACACCGGGGAGCTGTTTTTT	CASSEEGNTGELFF
TRBV11-2	.	TRBJ1-1	.	TGTGCCAGCAGCCCGCAGACAGGGAACACTGAAGCTTTCTTT	CASSPQTGNTEAFF
TRBV7-2	TRBD2	TRBJ2-1	once	TGTGCCAGCAGCCGCGAGATGGCTAGCGGGGGGAATGAGCAGTTCTTC	CASSREMASGGNEQFF
TRBV4-3	TRBD2	TRBJ2-1	.	TGCGCCAGCAGCCAAGAAAGCGGGGGGGCCTACCCCCGAGTCTTC	CASSQESGGAYPRVF
TRBV28	.	TRBJ1-1	.	TGTGCCAGCAGTCCCGCAGGCCCCCACACTGAAGCTTTCTTT	CASSPAGPHTEAFF
TRBV11-2	.	TRBJ2-3	.	TGTGCCAGCAGCAGGGGAGCAGATACGCAGTATTTT	CASSRGADTQYF
TRBV4-1	.	TRBJ2-3	.	TGCGCCAGCAGCCGCCTACAAGGTAGCACAGATACGCAGTATTTT	CASSRLQGSTDTQYF
TRBV19	TRBD1	TRBJ1-5	.	TGTGCCAGTAGTAGTCAGGGGGACAATCAGCCCCAGCATTTT	CASSSQGDNQPQHF
TRBV11-2	.	TRBJ2-7	few	TGTGCCAGCAGCCCCTCCGGGGTCCCCGAGCAGTACTTC	CASSPSGVPEQYF